This is a list of T cell receptor beta chains from one sample in a study of identical twins. A single record per CDR3 protein comes from TCRdb applying MiXCR to the 5' RACE reads. The table has about 900,000 distinct CDR3 sequences, roughly an eighth seen once. These data also formed part of another study, on yellow fever vaccine responses in identical twins.

Input material: PBMCs. Source of these receptors: a woman younger than 35 in good health. Each CDR3 is given with its conserved first and last residue. A D gene is named only where the DNA matches it firmly. Size values are once, few and many counts, or a class for expanded clones, and some rows have none.

CDR3aa	CDR3nt	abundance	v_gene	j_gene	d_gene
CASSPVGRAVTGELFF	TGCGCCAGCAGCCCCGTAGGCAGGGCCGTCACCGGGGAGCTGTTTTTT	many	TRBV5-1	TRBJ2-2	NA
CASSCPGTGNTEAFF	TGTGCCAGCAGTTGCCCCGGGACAGGGAACACTGAAGCTTTCTTT	few	TRBV28	TRBJ1-1	TRBD1
CAISGRGVYEQYF	TGTGCCATCAGTGGCAGGGGCGTCTACGAGCAGTACTTC	many	TRBV10-3	TRBJ2-7	NA
CASTTGTSGSGTQYF	TGTGCCAGCACCACCGGGACTAGCGGTTCCGGTACGCAGTATTTT	many	TRBV12-3/TRBV12-4	TRBJ2-3	TRBD2
CASSFGTEIDEQYF	TGCGCCAGCAGCTTCGGTACAGAGATAGACGAGCAGTACTTC	few	TRBV5-1	TRBJ2-7	NA
CSARASGDSYEQYF	TGCAGTGCTAGAGCTAGCGGGGACTCCTACGAGCAGTACTTC	few	TRBV20-1	TRBJ2-7	TRBD2
CSASGLGIHDEQFF	TGCAGTGCTAGTGGACTAGGTATCCACGATGAGCAGTTCTTC	NA	TRBV20-1	TRBJ2-1	TRBD2
CASSYRGAYTGELFF	TGTGCCAGCAGCTACCGTGGGGCTTACACCGGGGAGCTGTTTTTT	NA	TRBV7-8	TRBJ2-2	NA
CASSQDEGTSYNEQFF	TGCGCCAGCAGCCAAGATGAGGGCACCTCCTACAATGAGCAGTTCTTC	NA	TRBV4-1	TRBJ2-1	NA
CASSLVPTVESYEQYF	TGCGCCAGCAGCTTGGTTCCGACAGTTGAATCCTACGAGCAGTACTTC	many	TRBV5-1	TRBJ2-7	NA
CASSQGQYTGELFF	TGCGCCAGCAGCCAAGGACAGTACACCGGGGAGCTGTTTTTT	many	TRBV4-1	TRBJ2-2	NA
CATSYTPEDYEQYF	TGTGCCACCAGCTATACGCCAGAGGATTACGAGCAGTACTTC	many	TRBV15	TRBJ2-7	NA
CSVGSGLTATNEKLFF	TGCAGCGTGGGATCGGGCCTCACTGCAACTAATGAAAAACTGTTTTTT	NA	TRBV29-1	TRBJ1-4	NA
CASSSPGLGSNEQFF	TGTGCCAGCAGCTCACCGGGACTAGGGTCCAATGAGCAGTTCTTC	few	TRBV7-3	TRBJ2-1	TRBD2
CASRFRQEPDTQYF	TGTGCCAGCAGGTTCAGACAGGAACCAGATACGCAGTATTTT	NA	TRBV2	TRBJ2-3	NA
CLACWVHLSPGQGNTEAFF	TGTCTCGCTTGTTGGGTCCATCTTTCCCCGGGACAGGGGAACACTGAAGCTTTCTTT	NA	TRBV10-3	TRBJ1-1	TRBD1
CASSQLGDTEAFF	TGCGCCAGCAGCCAATTGGGGGACACTGAAGCTTTCTTT	many	TRBV4-1	TRBJ1-1	NA
CASSLDRGPKEKLFF	TGCGCCAGCAGCTTGGATAGGGGACCGAAGGAAAAACTGTTTTTT	few	TRBV5-1	TRBJ1-4	NA
CSASSETQYF	TGCAGTGCTAGTTCAGAGACCCAGTACTTC	NA	TRBV20-1	TRBJ2-5	NA
CASSPRMTGPLNTEAFF	TGTGCCAGCTCACCACGTATGACAGGCCCTCTGAACACTGAAGCTTTCTTT	NA	TRBV18	TRBJ1-1	NA
CASSGTVRSYNEQFF	TGTGCCAGCAGCGGGACAGTGCGATCCTACAATGAGCAGTTCTTC	many	TRBV28	TRBJ2-1	TRBD1
CSVAAGSEAFF	TGCAGCGTTGCTGCGGGTTCTGAAGCTTTCTTT	NA	TRBV29-1	TRBJ1-1	NA
CASSPQGTSYNEQFF	TGTGCCAGCAGTCCGCAGGGGACCTCCTACAATGAGCAGTTCTTC	NA	TRBV7-2	TRBJ2-1	NA
CASSGASGANVLTF	TGTGCCAGCAGCGGGGCCTCTGGGGCCAACGTCCTGACTTTC	NA	TRBV9	TRBJ2-6	NA
CASSISTGVVNEQYF	TGTGCCAGCAGTATCTCCACCGGGGTGGTCAACGAGCAGTACTTC	many	TRBV5-6	TRBJ2-7	NA
CASSPSTGRSYEQYF	TGTGCCAGCAGCCCGTCGACAGGGCGTTCCTACGAGCAGTACTTC	few	TRBV6-1	TRBJ2-7	TRBD1
CASSYSPRLAGVTGELFF	TGTGCCAGCAGTTACTCCCCCCGACTAGCGGGAGTTACCGGGGAGCTGTTTTTT	NA	TRBV6-5	TRBJ2-2	TRBD2
CASRLMVGTGDNEQFF	TGCGCCAGCAGACTAATGGTCGGGACAGGAGATAATGAGCAGTTCTTC	few	TRBV4-1	TRBJ2-1	TRBD1
CSVGYVDTEAFF	TGCAGCGTAGGGTATGTGGACACTGAAGCTTTCTTT	few	TRBV29-1	TRBJ1-1	NA
CSAPVLAGLYNEQFF	TGCAGTGCTCCGGTCCTAGCGGGGTTATACAATGAGCAGTTCTTC	NA	TRBV20-1	TRBJ2-1	TRBD2
CSVDTLPHFF	TGCAGCGTCGACACCCTTCCCCATTTCTTC	few	TRBV29-1	TRBJ2-1	NA
CATSRDPGVAIGSGELFF	TGTGCCACCAGCAGAGACCCGGGGGTAGCCATAGGATCCGGGGAGCTGTTTTTT	few	TRBV15	TRBJ2-2	NA
CASSHPSGTTNEQFF	TGTGCCAGCAGCCACCCGTCCGGGACTACCAATGAGCAGTTCTTC	few	TRBV7-9	TRBJ2-1	TRBD2
CASSVGGGLAGVDEQFF	TGTGCCAGCAGCGTAGGGGGGGGACTAGCGGGAGTTGATGAGCAGTTCTTC	NA	TRBV9	TRBJ2-1	TRBD2
CATGAGGSYNEQFF	TGTGCCACCGGGGCGGGGGGATCCTACAATGAGCAGTTCTTC	NA	TRBV24-1	TRBJ2-1	TRBD2
CASTMGRQGLKRRTYNEQFF	TGTGCCAGCACCATGGGGAGACAGGGGCTAAAACGTCGGACCTACAATGAGCAGTTCTTC	few	TRBV12-3/TRBV12-4	TRBJ2-1	TRBD1
CASSCRGYNEQFF	TGTGCCAGCAGTTGCCGGGGATACAATGAGCAGTTCTTC	few	TRBV28	TRBJ2-1	NA
CASSQEDLGTEGEKLFF	TGTGCCAGCAGCCAAGAGGATCTTGGGACTGAGGGGGAAAAACTGTTTTTT	NA	TRBV3-1	TRBJ1-4	NA
CASSLNSYREQFF	TGTGCCAGCAGTTTGAATAGCTACCGGGAGCAGTTCTTC	few	TRBV12-3/TRBV12-4	TRBJ2-1	NA
CASSLGGRGYTF	TGTGCCAGCAGCTTAGGGGGGCGCGGCTACACCTTC	many	TRBV7-9	TRBJ1-2	NA
CASSQDHSSYNEQFF	TGTGCCAGCAGCCAAGATCACTCCTCCTACAATGAGCAGTTCTTC	NA	TRBV4-2	TRBJ2-1	NA
CASGLSTGEQFF	TGTGCTAGTGGTTTGTCCACGGGTGAGCAGTTCTTC	few	TRBV12-5	TRBJ2-1	NA
CASGTGSSTDTQYF	TGTGCCAGCGGTACGGGGTCTAGCACAGATACGCAGTATTTT	many	TRBV9	TRBJ2-3	NA
CASSQVTSMNTEAFF	TGCGCCAGCAGCCAAGTAACAAGCATGAACACTGAAGCTTTCTTT	few	TRBV4-1	TRBJ1-1	NA
CASKINNEQFF	TGTGCCAGCAAAATAAACAATGAGCAGTTCTTC	few	TRBV6-6	TRBJ2-1	NA
CSARDAEGASGRATDTQYF	TGCAGTGCTAGAGATGCCGAGGGGGCTAGCGGGAGGGCCACAGATACGCAGTATTTT	few	TRBV20-1	TRBJ2-3	TRBD2
CASSQETGNSPLHF	TGCGCCAGCAGCCAAGAGACCGGCAATTCACCCCTCCACTTT	many	TRBV4-1	TRBJ1-6	NA
CAISEGDELAKNIQYF	TGTGCCATCAGTGAGGGGGACGAACTAGCCAAAAACATTCAGTACTTC	few	TRBV10-3	TRBJ2-4	NA
CASSLISGRGGEQFF	TGTGCCAGCAGCCTCATTAGCGGGAGGGGAGGTGAGCAGTTCTTC	few	TRBV7-8	TRBJ2-1	TRBD2
CASSQVPDPYEQYF	TGCGCCAGCAGCCAAGTCCCTGACCCCTACGAGCAGTACTTC	many	TRBV4-1	TRBJ2-7	NA